These 13 T cell receptor beta chains share one sample of origin, sequenced in a study of blood T cells in healthy people across ages. Sample-barcoded 5' priming and a J-beta primer mix drove a second PCR of roughly 7 to 11 cycles. TCRdb redid the calling of the 5' RACE reads with MiXCR, one entry per CDR3 protein. The data contain about 580,000 distinct CDR3 sequences, roughly 48% of them singletons. Sequencing was carried out using blood. These receptors all come from a man older than 75 in good health.

This chain connects TRBV20-1 to TRBJ2-2; possible D gene TRBD2, 6 bases. From germline, CDR1 is DFQATT and CDR2 SNEGSKA (reference sequence). The CDR3 runs 16 residues. Trimming took 0 bases from V and 2 from J, leaving 13 bases between them. This chain's CDR3 is CSARDEGGRNTGELFF. In DNA, the CDR3 is TGCAGTGCTAGAGATGAGGGAGGCAGAAACACCGGGGAGCTGTTTTTT.

V gene TRBV3-1 combines with J gene TRBJ2-1; 8 bases map to TRBD2. The CDR3 runs to 18 residues. Germline loops: CDR1 LGHDT, CDR2 YNNKEL (reference sequence). Germline trimming cut 0 bases from V and 2 bases from J; bases unmatched to any gene: 9. This chain's CDR3 is CASSQDRRRREAYNEQFF. The CDR3 nucleotides read TGTGCCAGCAGCCAAGACCGCCGGCGGCGGGAGGCCTACAATGAGCAGTTCTTC.

V usage is TRBV20-1 and J usage is TRBJ1-5, with no clear D. The CDR3 totals 16 residues. V shed 0 bases and J shed 7 bases, with 19 bases lying between them. The germline V gene encodes CDR1 DFQATT and CDR2 SNEGSKA (reference sequence). In DNA, the CDR3 is TGCAGTGCTAGAGATCCTAAGCCAACCTCGGGCCAGCCCCAGCATTTT. Its protein product is CSARDPKPTSGQPQHF.

This clonotype was counted only a few times. The genes are TRBV3-1 and TRBJ2-1, with 7 bases identical to TRBD2. The CDR3 sequence is 17 residues long. Germline V gene lookup returns CDR1 LGHDT and CDR2 YNNKEL (reference sequence). After removal of 0 bases from V and 4 bases from J, the junction contained 9 bases not matched to a gene. The CDR3 DNA sequence: TGTGCCAGCAGCCAAGATGGCGGGAGCGGGACTTACAATGAGCAGTTCTTC. This sequence encodes CASSQDGGSGTYNEQFF.

Concerning this clonotype itself: Possible read error: a much larger clone is one base away. J is TRBJ1-2 and V is TRBV6-6, with 9 nucleotides matching TRBD1. The CDR3 length is 16 residues. From germline, CDR1 is MNHNY and CDR2 SVGAGI (reference sequence). V lost 5 bases to trimming and J lost 6 bases; unmatched junction nucleotides: 13. The CDR3 spells CASSGPGDRDDHGYTF. The CDR3 nucleotides are TGTGCCAGCAGTGGCCCGGGGGACAGGGATGACCATGGCTACACCTTC.

The chain is built from TRBV29-1 and TRBJ2-2, with TRBD2 matching 9 bases. The J segment lost 3 bases and the V segment lost 0 bases, leaving 8 bases of the junction unmatched. The CDR3 has 17 amino acids. Germline V gene sequence: CDR1 SQVTM, CDR2 ANQGSEA. The CDR3 DNA reads as TGCAGCGTTGAAGAAGGGCGGGGGGGTCTTTACACCGGGGAGCTGTTTTTT. Protein sequence: CSVEEGRGGLYTGELFF.

The sample holds a few counts of this clonotype. V usage is TRBV28 and J usage is TRBJ2-1, with D possibly matching TRBD1 (5 bases). The CDR3 has 15 amino acids. V was shortened by 7 bases and J by 6 bases, with 19 bases between the two germline ends. From germline, CDR1 is MDHEN and CDR2 SYDVKM. CDR3 sequence: CASTRGRITGNEQFF. The CDR3, as DNA: TGTGCCAGCACCCGTGGAAGAATCACAGGCAATGAGCAGTTCTTC.

This clonotype has ten or more counts. The CDR3 nucleotides are TGTGCCAGCAGCGCGGACGTGACCTACGAGCAGTACTTC. This translates into CASSADVTYEQYF. The chain is built from TRBV6-6 and TRBJ2-7; the D is unclear. V dropped 6 bases and J dropped 2 bases, with 11 bases sitting between them. Germline V CDR1 and CDR2: MNHNY, SVGAGI (reference sequence). This CDR3 has 13 amino acids.

There are a few counts of this clonotype. The rearrangement uses TRBV2 and TRBJ2-1, with D uncertain. Trimming left V 4 bases short and J 7 bases short, with 11 bases between. The germline CDR1 and CDR2 sequences are SNHLY and FYNNEI. CDR3 length: 13 amino acids. CDR3 residues: CASSVVARNEQFF. The CDR3 bases are TGTGCCAGCAGTGTCGTAGCACGAAATGAGCAGTTCTTC.

This sequence joins TRBV29-1 and TRBJ2-5; possibly TRBD1 for D (6 bases). Trimming took off 7 bases at V and 2 bases at J, with 14 bases between the two ends. This CDR3 comprises 13 residues. Per germline, CDR1 SQVTM and CDR2 ANQGSEA. The CDR3 DNA is TGCAGCGCAACGGTGGGGGCACAAGAGACCCAGTACTTC. Translated, it gives CSATVGAQETQYF.

This clonotype was counted only a few times. This rearrangement joins TRBV3-1 to TRBJ1-6; D remains unclear. V was cut by 5 bases and J by 6 bases, with 17 bases left in between. The CDR3 extends over 16 amino acids. The germline V gene encodes CDR1 LGHDT and CDR2 YNNKEL (reference sequence). CDR3 nucleotide sequence: TGTGCCAGCAGCAAAACCCTGGACGGAGCTAATTCACCCCTCCACTTT. Its protein product is CASSKTLDGANSPLHF.

The chain recombines TRBV28 with TRBJ2-5; 7 bases agree with TRBD1. Unmatched junction bases numbered 11, after V lost 6 bases and J lost 4 bases. CDR3 length: 15 residues. Per germline, CDR1 MDHEN and CDR2 SYDVKM. CDR3 residues: CASSPPRQGLETQYF. The CDR3 region has the DNA TGTGCCAGCAGCCCTCCAAGACAGGGATTAGAGACCCAGTACTTC.

The CDR3 here is CASSLMGDEKLFF. CDR3 bases: TGTGCCAGCAGCTTAATGGGGGATGAAAAACTGTTTTTT. This rearrangement joins TRBV5-5 to TRBJ1-4; possible D gene TRBD1, 5 bases. Germline CDR1 and CDR2: SGHKS and YYEKEE (reference sequence). Between the trimmed V and J ends, which lost 2 bases and 6 bases, there was a span of 8 bases. This CDR3 is built from 13 residues.